The sequence of this T cell receptor (beta chain) was determined in a study of early T cells in non-severe SARS-CoV-2 infection (dated by TCRdb to the early 2020s). Background for the entire study: TCR sequencing used bulk RNA from unsorted whole blood, so alpha and beta chains could not be paired. Results the study describes overall, beyond this receptor: VDJdb matching was skewed toward anti-spike CD8 responses and likely underestimated virus-specific expansions by missing private and CD4 specificities.

Set within a cohort of healthcare workers in London, UK, this nested case-control study involved weekly PCR testing of nasopharyngeal swabs along with blood sampling. Healthcare workers were recruited during the week of the UK lockdown, between 23 and 31 March 2020, and followed weekly for up to 16 weeks. In its sample, this clonotype was seen many times. Its target antigen remains unknown. Base qualities are not provided; no much larger clone lies one nucleotide away. The junction carries 12 bases between V and J, which are trimmed by 8 bases and 7 bases respectively. The CDR3 spans 11 residues, from the cysteine through the phenylalanine. CDR3 DNA only is kept here, 33 bases in frame from base 1. The library was built by means of 5' RACE. These reads were obtained on a NextSeq 500. To correct for sequencing error and PCR bias, the TCR library protocol tagged individual cDNA molecules with unique molecular identifiers. Both TCR alpha and beta chains were sequenced, and tight co-correlation was observed between alpha and beta sequence abundances in each sample. The paper's processing steps were these. Decombinator V4 was used to perform V gene, J gene and CDR3 annotation of TCR sequences. TCRs were defined as expanded if a significant change between any two time points was detected under a Poisson model with p below 0.0001. TCR abundances were normalised to the total number of TCRs sequenced per sample and were expressed as counts per million. MAIT TCRs were defined by TRAV1-2 paired with TRAJ12, TRAJ20 or TRAJ33, and iNKT TCRs by TRAV10 paired with TRAJ18. VDJdb, accessed on 1 November 2021, was searched for TCRs annotated for CMV, EBV and SARS-CoV-2, and TCRs annotated for more than one antigen were excluded. The public reads were quality trimmed at Q25 with fastp and then assembled into clones with MiXCR by TCRdb, keeping productive beta chains. Rows matching on CDR3 protein sequence are summarized as one entry with the most common DNA and genes. None of the V and J calls come from the authors' own analysis; TCRdb made them. This sample holds fewer than 110,000 distinct CDR3 sequences; around 10% were observed only once. The ten largest clones take up approximately 7.3% of the sample.

Sequences were obtained from whole blood. This clonotype was sampled from an adult who was a healthcare worker with PCR-confirmed SARS-CoV-2 infection or an uninfected control (not recorded which). The receptor chain draws on TRBV12-3 or TRBV12-4 and TRBJ2-7, with the identity of the D gene unclear. The sequenced DNA: TGTGCCAGCGGGGTCCCCCGGGAGCAGTACTTC. Its coded protein is CASGVPREQYF.